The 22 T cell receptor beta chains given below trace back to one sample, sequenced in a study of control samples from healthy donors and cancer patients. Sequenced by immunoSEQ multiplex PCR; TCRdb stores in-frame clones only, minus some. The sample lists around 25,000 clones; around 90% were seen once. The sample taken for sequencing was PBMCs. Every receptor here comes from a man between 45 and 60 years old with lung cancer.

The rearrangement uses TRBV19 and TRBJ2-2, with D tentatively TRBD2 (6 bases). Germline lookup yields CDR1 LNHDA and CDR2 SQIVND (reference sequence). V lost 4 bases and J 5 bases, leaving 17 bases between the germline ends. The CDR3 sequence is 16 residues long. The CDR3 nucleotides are TGTGCCAGTAGTAGCTTCGGGGCAAGCGGGACCGGGGAGCTGTTTTTT. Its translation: CASSSFGASGTGELFF.

The CDR3 sequence: CASTEGHRRSDTQYF. The CDR3 DNA is TGTGCCAGCACGGAAGGACACCGACGATCAGATACGCAGTATTTT. This chain joins TRBV7-6 and TRBJ2-3, with D possibly being TRBD1 (5 bases). The CDR3 spans 15 residues. Germline loops: CDR1 SGHVS, CDR2 FNYEAQ. V was clipped by 7 bases and J by 4 bases, with 18 bases between them.

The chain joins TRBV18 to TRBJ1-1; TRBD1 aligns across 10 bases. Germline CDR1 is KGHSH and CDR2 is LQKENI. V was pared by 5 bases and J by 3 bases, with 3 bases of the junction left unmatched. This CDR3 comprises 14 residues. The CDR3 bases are TGTGCCAGCTCAGGACAGGGGGGTCACACTGAAGCTTTCTTT. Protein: CASSGQGGHTEAFF.

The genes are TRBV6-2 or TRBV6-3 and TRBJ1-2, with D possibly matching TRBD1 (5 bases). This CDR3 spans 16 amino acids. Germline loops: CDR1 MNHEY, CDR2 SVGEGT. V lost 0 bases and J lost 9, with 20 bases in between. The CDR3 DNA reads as TGTGCCAGCAGTTACTCGACAACAGGCGCTGTGCTCCGCTACACCTTC. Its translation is CASSYSTTGAVLRYTF.

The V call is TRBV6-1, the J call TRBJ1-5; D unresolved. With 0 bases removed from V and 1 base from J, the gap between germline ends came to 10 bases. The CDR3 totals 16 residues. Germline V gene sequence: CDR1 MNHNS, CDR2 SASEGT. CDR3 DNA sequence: TGTGCCAGCAGTGAAGCCCACCACTACAGCAATCAGCCCCAGCATTTT. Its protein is CASSEAHHYSNQPQHF.

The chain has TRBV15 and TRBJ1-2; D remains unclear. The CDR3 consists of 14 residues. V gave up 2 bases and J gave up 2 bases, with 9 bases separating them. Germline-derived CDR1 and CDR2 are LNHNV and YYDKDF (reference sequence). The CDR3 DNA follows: TGTGCCACCAGCAGAACCTCAATGAACTATGGCTACACCTTC. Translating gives CATSRTSMNYGYTF.

CDR3 DNA: TGTGCCAGCAATTCAGGGTTGTCAGATACGCAGTATTTT. It translates to CASNSGLSDTQYF. The chain has TRBV25-1 and TRBJ2-3; possible D gene TRBD1, 5 bases. This CDR3 is built from 13 residues. Trimming removed 7 bases at V and 4 bases at J, with 12 bases between. Germline CDR1 MGHDK, CDR2 SYGVNS. The full variable domain, rest sourced from reference TRBV25-1 and TRBJ2-3, is EADIYQTPRYLVIGTGKKITLECSQTMGHDKMYWYQQDPGMELHLIHYSYGVNSTEKGDLSSESTVSRIRTEHFPLTLESARPSHTSQYLCASNSGLSDTQYFGPGTRLTVL.

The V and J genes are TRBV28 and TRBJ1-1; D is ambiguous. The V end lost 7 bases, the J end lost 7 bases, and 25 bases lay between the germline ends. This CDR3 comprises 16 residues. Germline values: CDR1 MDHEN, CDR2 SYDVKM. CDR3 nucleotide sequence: TGTGCCAGCACCTCGTTCGGCAGAGGACCCCATGATGAAGCTTTCTTT. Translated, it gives CASTSFGRGPHDEAFF.

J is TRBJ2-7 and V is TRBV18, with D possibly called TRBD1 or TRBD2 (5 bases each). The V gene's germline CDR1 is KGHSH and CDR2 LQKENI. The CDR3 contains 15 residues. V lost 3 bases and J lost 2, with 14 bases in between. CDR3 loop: CASSPVGTTAYEQYF. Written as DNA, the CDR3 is TGTGCCAGCTCACCGGTTGGGACCACCGCCTACGAGCAGTACTTC. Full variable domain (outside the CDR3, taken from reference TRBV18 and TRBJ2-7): NAGVMQNPRHLVRRRGQEARLRCSPMKGHSHVYWYRQLPEEGLKFMVYLQKENIIDESGMPKERFSAEFPKEGPSILRIQQVVRGDSAAYFCASSPVGTTAYEQYFGPGTRLTVT.

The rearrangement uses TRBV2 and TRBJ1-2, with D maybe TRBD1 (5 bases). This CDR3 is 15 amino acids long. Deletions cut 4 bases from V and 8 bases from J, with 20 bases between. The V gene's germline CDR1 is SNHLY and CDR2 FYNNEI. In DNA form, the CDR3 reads TGTGCCAGCAGTGGGGGCCCCGGGCAGGAACGGGGCTACACCTTC. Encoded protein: CASSGGPGQERGYTF.

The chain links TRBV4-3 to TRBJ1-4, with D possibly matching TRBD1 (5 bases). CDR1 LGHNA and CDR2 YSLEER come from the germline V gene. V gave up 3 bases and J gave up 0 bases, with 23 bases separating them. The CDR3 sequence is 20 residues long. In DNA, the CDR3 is TGCGCCAGCAGCCAGATCCATTTGGGGGGACCCTTTGCAACTAATGAAAAACTGTTTTTT. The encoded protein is CASSQIHLGGPFATNEKLFF.

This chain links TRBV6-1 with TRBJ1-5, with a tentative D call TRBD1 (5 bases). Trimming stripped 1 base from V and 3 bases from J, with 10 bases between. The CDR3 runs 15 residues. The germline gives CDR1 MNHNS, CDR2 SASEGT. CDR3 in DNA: TGTGCCAGCAGTGAAGTATGGGGGGACAATCAGCCCCAGCATTTT. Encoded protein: CASSEVWGDNQPQHF.

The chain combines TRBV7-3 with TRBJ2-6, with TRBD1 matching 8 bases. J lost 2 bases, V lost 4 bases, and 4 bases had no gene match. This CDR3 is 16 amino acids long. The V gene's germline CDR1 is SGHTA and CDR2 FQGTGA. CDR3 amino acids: CASSWQGAAGANVLTF. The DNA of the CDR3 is TGTGCCAGCAGCTGGCAGGGGGCGGCTGGGGCCAACGTCCTGACTTTC.

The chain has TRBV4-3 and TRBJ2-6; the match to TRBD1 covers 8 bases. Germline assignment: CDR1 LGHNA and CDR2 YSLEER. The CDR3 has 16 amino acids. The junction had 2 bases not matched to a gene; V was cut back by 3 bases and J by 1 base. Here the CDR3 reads CASSHGQGSGANVLTF. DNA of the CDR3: TGCGCCAGCAGCCACGGACAGGGTTCTGGGGCCAACGTCCTGACTTTC.

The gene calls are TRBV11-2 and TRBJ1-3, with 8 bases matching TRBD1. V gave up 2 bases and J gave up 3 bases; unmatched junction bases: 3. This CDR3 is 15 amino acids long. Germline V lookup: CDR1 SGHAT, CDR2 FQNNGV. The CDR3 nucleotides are TGTGCCAGCAGCTTAAGGACAGGGATTGGAAACACCATATATTTT. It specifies CASSLRTGIGNTIYF.

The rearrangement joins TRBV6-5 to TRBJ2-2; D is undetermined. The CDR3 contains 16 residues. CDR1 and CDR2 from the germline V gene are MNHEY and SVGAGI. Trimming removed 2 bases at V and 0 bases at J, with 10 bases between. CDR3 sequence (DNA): TGTGCCAGCAGTTACCCCTCCCAGCCGAACACCGGGGAGCTGTTTTTT. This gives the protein CASSYPSQPNTGELFF.

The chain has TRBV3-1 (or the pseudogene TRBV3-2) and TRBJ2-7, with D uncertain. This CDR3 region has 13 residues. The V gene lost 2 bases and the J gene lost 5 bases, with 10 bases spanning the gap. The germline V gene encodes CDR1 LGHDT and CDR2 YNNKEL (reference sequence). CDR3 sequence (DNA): TGTGCCAGCAGCCAACACAATAGGGACGAGCAGTACTTC. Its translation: CASSQHNRDEQYF.

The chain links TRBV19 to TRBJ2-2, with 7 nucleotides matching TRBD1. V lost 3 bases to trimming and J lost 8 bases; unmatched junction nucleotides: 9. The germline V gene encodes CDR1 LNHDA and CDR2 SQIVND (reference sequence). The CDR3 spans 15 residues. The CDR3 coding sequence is TGTGCCAGTAGTATCGTGTGGACAGGCGGAGGGGAGCTGTTTTTT. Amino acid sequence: CASSIVWTGGGELFF.

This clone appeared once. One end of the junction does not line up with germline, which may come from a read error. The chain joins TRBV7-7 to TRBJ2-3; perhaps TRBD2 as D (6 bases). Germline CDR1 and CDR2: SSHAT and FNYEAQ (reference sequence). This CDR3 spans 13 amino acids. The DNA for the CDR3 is TGTGCTAGCAGCTTAGCGGAGGCAGATACGCAGTATTTT. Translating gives CASSLAEADTQYF.

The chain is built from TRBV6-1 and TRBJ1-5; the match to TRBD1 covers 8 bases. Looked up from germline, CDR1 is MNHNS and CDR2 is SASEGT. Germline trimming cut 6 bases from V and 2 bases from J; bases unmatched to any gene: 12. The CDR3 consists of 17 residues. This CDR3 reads CASSEPTSDRGNQPQHF. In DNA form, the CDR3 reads TGTGCCAGCAGCGAACCGACGTCGGACAGGGGCAATCAGCCCCAGCATTTT.

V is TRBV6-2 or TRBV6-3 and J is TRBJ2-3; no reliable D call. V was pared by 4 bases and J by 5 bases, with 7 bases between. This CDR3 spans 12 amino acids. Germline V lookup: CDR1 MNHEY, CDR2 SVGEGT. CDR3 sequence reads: CASSLSLDTQYF. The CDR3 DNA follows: TGTGCCAGCAGTTTATCGCTAGATACGCAGTATTTT.

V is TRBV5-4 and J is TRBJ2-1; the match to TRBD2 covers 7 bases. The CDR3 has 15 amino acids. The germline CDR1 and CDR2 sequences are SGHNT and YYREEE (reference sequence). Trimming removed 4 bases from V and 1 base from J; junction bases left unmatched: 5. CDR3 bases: TGTGCCAGCAGCCCCGGGGGGATATCCTACAATGAGCAGTTCTTC. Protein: CASSPGGISYNEQFF.